The rows below give T cell receptor beta chains drawn from one sample of a study of blood T cell repertoires in COVID-19. Only in-frame clones appear in the TCRdb table, and some are missing; sequencing was by immunoSEQ multiplex PCR. This sample carries approximately 400,000 clones, 89% of them seen once, and the ten largest clones take roughly 1.2%. What was sequenced was peripheral blood. These receptor sequences come from a man in his forties with acute or convalescent COVID-19. Both conserved end residues are part of each CDR3. A D gene is named only where the DNA matches it firmly. Size tells how often a clone was seen (once, few, many) or the class of an expanded clone, and some rows leave it out.

>14|TRBJ2-7|.|few|TRBV18
TGTGCCAGCTCACCTGGCGTCGGGGCCTACGAGCAGTACTTC
CASSPGVGAYEQYF
>14|TRBJ2-3|TRBD2|.|TRBV28
TGTGCCAGCAGCGGCGGGGGTAGCACAGATACGCAGTATTTT
CASSGGGSTDTQYF
>16|TRBJ1-3|.|.|TRBV28
TGTGCCAGCAGTTTATACCGATCAGGGGTAAGGAACACCATATATTTT
CASSLYRSGVRNTIYF
>15|TRBJ2-5|TRBD1|.|TRBV14
TGTGCCAGCAGCCAAGATTTTTCAGGGGGAGAGACCCAGTACTTC
CASSQDFSGGETQYF
>13|TRBJ2-1|.|.|TRBV11-2
TGTGCCAGCAGTTGGGACTCATACAATGAGCAGTTCTTC
CASSWDSYNEQFF
>17|TRBJ1-4|TRBD1|.|TRBV5-1
TGCGCCAGCAGCTCAGGACAGGGGCGGCCAACTAATGAAAAACTGTTTTTT
CASSSGQGRPTNEKLFF
>16|TRBJ2-6|.|few|TRBV21-1
TGTGCCAGCAGCAAAGTACGCTCAGTTCAACGCAACGTCCTGACTTTC
CASSKVRSVQRNVLTF
>15|TRBJ2-1|.|.|TRBV5-4
TGTGCCAGCAGCGGGGAAAGCGGGCTTTACAATGAGCAGTTCTTC
CASSGESGLYNEQFF
>15|TRBJ1-1|.|.|TRBV7-9
TGTGCCAGCAGCTTCTCTTTGGGCCTGGGCACTGAAGCTTTCTTT
CASSFSLGLGTEAFF
>15|TRBJ2-7|TRBD2|once|TRBV4-1
TGCGCCAGCAGCAACCTAGCGGGGGTAACCTACGAGCAGTACTTC
CASSNLAGVTYEQYF
>16|TRBJ2-7|TRBD2|.|TRBV5-1
TGCGCCAGCAGCTTGGTGAGCGCGGGAGTAACCTACGAGCAGTACTTC
CASSLVSAGVTYEQYF
>14|TRBJ1-5|.|.|TRBV27
TGTGCCAGCAGTTTTGCAGGTCGGTATCAGCCCCAGCATTTT
CASSFAGRYQPQHF
>15|TRBJ2-2|TRBD1|.|TRBV11-1
TGTGCCAGCAGCTTACAGGGGGTAAACACCGGGGAGCTGTTTTTT
CASSLQGVNTGELFF
>16|TRBJ1-3|.|.|TRBV28
TGTGCCAGCAGTCTGCTGTGGGGCGCAGGCGGAAACACCATATATTTT
CASSLLWGAGGNTIYF
>13|TRBJ2-3|.|once|TRBV2
TGTGCCAGCAGTGTTACGGGCACAGATACGCAGTATTTT
CASSVTGTDTQYF
>16|TRBJ2-1|TRBD1|.|TRBV27
TGTGCCAGCAGGCTTACCCTAACCCTGGACAGGGCCATAGAGTTCTTC
CASRLTLTLDRAIEFF
>16|TRBJ2-5|TRBD2|few|TRBV15
TGTGCCACCAGCAGAGCCATTCTGGGACTACAAGAGACCCAGTACTTC
CATSRAILGLQETQYF
>16|TRBJ2-3|.|.|TRBV5-1
TGCGCCAGCAGCTCATCCAGACTAGAAGGCACAGATACGCAGTATTTT
CASSSSRLEGTDTQYF
>16|TRBJ2-2|TRBD2|once|TRBV6-2/TRBV6-3
TGTGCCAGCAGTTACTCGGCGGGAGTGGGCACCGGGGAGCTGTTTTTT
CASSYSAGVGTGELFF
>19|TRBJ1-2|TRBD1|.|TRBV4-3
TGCGCCGGGGGTGGACAGGACCAACTGTTAAACTTAACATCTCATGGCTACACCTTC
CAGGGQDQLLNLTSHGYTF
>14|TRBJ2-7|TRBD1|once|TRBV28
TGTGCCAGCAGTTTTCTCGACAGGGGGGCCGAGCAGTACTTC
CASSFLDRGAEQYF
>14|TRBJ1-5|.|.|TRBV5-6
TGTGCCAGCAGCTTAACAGGGATACAACAGCCCCAGCATTTT
CASSLTGIQQPQHF
>11|TRBJ1-4|.|.|TRBV30
TGTGCCTGGGGGCGGGGGGGAAGACTGTTTTTT
CAWGRGGRLFF
>11|TRBJ2-7|.|.|TRBV27
TGTGCCAGCAAAGCAACCTACGAGCAGTACTTC
CASKATYEQYF
>17|TRBJ2-5|TRBD2|.|TRBV6-2/TRBV6-3
TGTGCCAGCAGTTTCACGACACGAGAGCGGGGAGGAGAGACCCAGTACTTC
CASSFTTRERGGETQYF
>14|TRBJ1-6|.|.|TRBV19
TGTGCCAGTAGTATTCAGGGAATGAATTCACCCCTCCACTTT
CASSIQGMNSPLHF
>14|TRBJ1-2|TRBD1|.|TRBV11-2
TGTGCCAGCAGCATACAGGGGGGGAGATATGGCTACACCTTC
CASSIQGGRYGYTF
>15|TRBJ2-1|.|once|TRBV10-2
TGCGCCAGCAGCGCGTTTGGAGGGCCTGGCAATGAGCAGTTCTTC
CASSAFGGPGNEQFF
>11|TRBJ1-2|.|.|TRBV20-1
TGCAGTGCCCGTGGGGCGTATGGCTACACCTTC
CSARGAYGYTF
>16|TRBJ1-5|TRBD1|.|TRBV4-1
TGCGCCAGCAGCCAAGTTGAAGGGACAGTCAATCAGCCCCAGCATTTT
CASSQVEGTVNQPQHF
>15|TRBJ2-7|TRBD2|.|TRBV7-8
TGTGCCAGCAGCTTAAGCGGGGGGGCCATCTACGAGCAGTACTTC
CASSLSGGAIYEQYF
>16|TRBJ2-1|TRBD2|.|TRBV4-3
TGCGCCAGCAGCCCGAGGCCAGCGGGGGATGGGAATGAGCAGTTCTTC
CASSPRPAGDGNEQFF
>15|TRBJ2-2|.|.|TRBV19
TGTGCCAGTAGTATGGTTGCCCGGTTCCCCGGGGAGCTGTTTTTT
CASSMVARFPGELFF
>13|TRBJ1-1|.|.|TRBV5-4
TGTGCCAGCAGCTTTCCGGGGGATAATGAAGCTTTCTTT
CASSFPGDNEAFF
>15|TRBJ2-5|TRBD2|.|TRBV5-4
TGTGCCAGCAGCTTCCTAGCGGGGGGGAGGGAGACCCAGTACTTC
CASSFLAGGRETQYF
>18|TRBJ2-1|TRBD2|.|TRBV28
TGTGCCAGCAGTTTATCGGGTCGGGCTAGCGGGTGGAGGGGTGAGCAGTTCTTC
CASSLSGRASGWRGEQFF
>13|TRBJ1-1|TRBD1|.|TRBV27
TGTGCCAGCAGTTTTCAGGGGGACACTGAAGCTTTCTTT
CASSFQGDTEAFF
>13|TRBJ2-7|TRBD1|.|TRBV19
TGTGCCAGTAGTTCGGGACAGGGCTACGAGCAGTACTTC
CASSSGQGYEQYF
>14|TRBJ1-2|.|.|TRBV4-1
TGCGCCAGCAGCGTCAGTGGCGGCAGCTATGGCTACACCTTC
CASSVSGGSYGYTF
>11|TRBJ1-5|.|.|TRBV28
TGTGCCAGCAGTCCCAGTCAGCCCCAGCATTTT
CASSPSQPQHF
>13|TRBJ1-1|.|once|TRBV7-2
TGTGCCAGCAGCTTAGTCCCAGGGGCTGAAGCTTTCTTT
CASSLVPGAEAFF
>15|TRBJ1-1|.|few|TRBV7-2
TGTGCCAGCAGCTCTGGGGGGGGCCGGGGGACTGAAGCTTTCTTT
CASSSGGGRGTEAFF
>14|TRBJ1-2|TRBD1|.|TRBV13
TGTGCCAGCACCACGGACAGGGCCTCCTATGGCTACACCTTC
CASTTDRASYGYTF
>15|TRBJ2-2|TRBD2|.|TRBV18
TGTGCCAGCTCACCACGGACTAGCGGCACCGGGGAGCTGTTTTTT
CASSPRTSGTGELFF
>15|TRBJ2-5|TRBD2|.|TRBV4-2
TGTGCCAGCAGCCAACTAGCGGGGTCGATGGAGACCCAGTACTTC
CASSQLAGSMETQYF
>16|TRBJ1-2|.|.|TRBV10-3
TGTGCCATCAGTGAGTCGGGGGGGGAGGAGGACTATGGCTACACCTTC
CAISESGGEEDYGYTF
>14|TRBJ1-4|.|.|TRBV7-2
TGTGCCAGCAGCCGTCAGGGGTATACTGAAAAACTGTTTTTT
CASSRQGYTEKLFF
>15|TRBJ1-3|.|few|TRBV4-2
TGTGCCAGCAGCCCCACCCAGGCAGGCGGAAACACCATATATTTT
CASSPTQAGGNTIYF
>17|TRBJ2-1|TRBD1|.|TRBV27
TGTGCCAGCAGTAGCTACCCCGGGACAGGGGGCTTCTATGAGCAGTTCTTC
CASSSYPGTGGFYEQFF
>16|TRBJ2-1|.|.|TRBV6-1
TGTGCCAGCAGTGAAGAGTGGAGGGGGGGCCCCAATGAGCAGTTCTTC
CASSEEWRGGPNEQFF
>16|TRBJ1-1|.|.|TRBV5-8
TGTGCCAGCAGCTTCTTCCTACCGGGATCGTACACTGAAGCTTTCTTT
CASSFFLPGSYTEAFF
>15|TRBJ2-7|.|.|TRBV6-5
TGTGCCAGCAGTTACGGGCGTAAGAGCTCCTACGAGCAGTACTTC
CASSYGRKSSYEQYF
>15|TRBJ2-5|.|.|TRBV5-1
TGCGCCAGCAGCTTGGGCCTTACAGACCGAGAGACCCAGTACTTC
CASSLGLTDRETQYF
>14|TRBJ2-1|TRBD1|.|TRBV5-1
TGCGCCAGCAGCTTGCAGGGGGCCATAAATGAGCAGTTCTTC
CASSLQGAINEQFF
>16|TRBJ2-2|.|.|TRBV5-1
TGCGCCAGCAGCTTGGTCGGAGCCCGGGGAACCGGGGAGCTGTTTTTT
CASSLVGARGTGELFF